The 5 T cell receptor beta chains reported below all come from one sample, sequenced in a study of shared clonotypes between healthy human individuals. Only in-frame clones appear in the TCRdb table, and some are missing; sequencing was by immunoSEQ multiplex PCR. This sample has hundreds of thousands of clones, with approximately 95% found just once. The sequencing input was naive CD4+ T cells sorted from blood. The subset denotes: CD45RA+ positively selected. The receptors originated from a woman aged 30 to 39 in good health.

The CDR3 loop is CASNEDYSGNTIYF. CDR3 coding DNA: TGTGCCAGCAATGAGGACTACTCTGGAAACACCATATATTTT. The V gene is TRBV28, the J gene TRBJ1-3; D not certain. The CDR3 consists of 14 residues. CDR1 is MDHEN, CDR2 SYDVKM, per germline. The V gene lost 7 bases and the J gene lost 0 bases, with 10 bases spanning the gap. Full variable domain (missing parts from reference TRBV28 and TRBJ1-3): DVKVTQSSRYLVKRTGEKVFLECVQDMDHENMFWYRQDPGLGLRLIYFSYDVKMKEKGDIPEGYSVSREKKERFSLILESASTNQTSMYLCASNEDYSGNTIYFGEGSWLTVV.

Here the CDR3 reads CASSAVGTLGREQYF. In DNA form, the CDR3 reads TGTGCCAGCAGTGCCGTCGGGACTCTCGGGAGGGAGCAGTACTTC. The chain combines TRBV28 with TRBJ2-7; TRBD2 aligns across 7 bases. The germline CDR1 and CDR2 sequences are MDHEN and SYDVKM. This CDR3 comprises 15 residues. Trimming removed 5 bases from V and 7 bases from J; junction bases left unmatched: 14.

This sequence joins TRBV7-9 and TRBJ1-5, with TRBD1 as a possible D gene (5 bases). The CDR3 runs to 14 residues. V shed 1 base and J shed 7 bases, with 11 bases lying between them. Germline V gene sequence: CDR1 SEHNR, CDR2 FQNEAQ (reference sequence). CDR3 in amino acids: CASSLEGEGQPQHF. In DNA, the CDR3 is TGTGCCAGCAGCTTAGAGGGCGAGGGGCAGCCCCAGCATTTT.

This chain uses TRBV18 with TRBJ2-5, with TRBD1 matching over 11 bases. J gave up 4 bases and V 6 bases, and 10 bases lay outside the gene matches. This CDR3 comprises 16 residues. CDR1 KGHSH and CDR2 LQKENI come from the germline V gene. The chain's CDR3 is CASSPKAGTGGETQYF. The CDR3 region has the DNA TGTGCCAGCTCCCCAAAAGCCGGGACAGGGGGAGAGACCCAGTACTTC. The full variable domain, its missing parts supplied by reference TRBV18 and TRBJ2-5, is NAGVMQNPRHLVRRRGQEARLRCSPMKGHSHVYWYRQLPEEGLKFMVYLQKENIIDESGMPKERFSAEFPKEGPSILRIQQVVRGDSAAYFCASSPKAGTGGETQYFGPGTRLLVL.

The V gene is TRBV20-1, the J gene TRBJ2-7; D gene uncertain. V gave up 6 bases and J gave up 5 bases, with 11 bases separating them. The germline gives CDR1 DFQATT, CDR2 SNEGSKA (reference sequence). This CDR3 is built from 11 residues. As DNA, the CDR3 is TGCAGTGCAAAAATGTGGGACGAGCAGTACTTC. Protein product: CSAKMWDEQYF.